The rows below give T cell receptor beta chains drawn from one sample of a study of post-analysis software for immune sequencing data. One entry per CDR3 protein, called by TCRdb with MiXCR from the PCR reads. The repertoire holds 450,000 to 650,000 distinct CDR3 sequences, about 40% seen once, with roughly 1.7% in the top ten. Sequencing input: blood. All receptors come from a girl aged 5 to 17 with multiple sclerosis. Each CDR3 is given with its conserved first and last residue.

cdr3_aa,v_call
CATSRGRGAEPQHF,TRBV15
CATSDLGAGKETQYF,TRBV24-1
CSASEVSGYEQYF,TRBV20-1
CSARGPGQGYEQYF,TRBV20-1
CASSYELQEAGYTF,TRBV7-9
CAISEEGEPSYEQYF,TRBV10-3
CASSPPGGREPYLNTEAFF,TRBV4-1
CGDRGDGGYTF,TRBV29-1
CASSTRTGAAAQYF,TRBV7-2
CASSYSRIAGANVLTF,TRBV6-2/TRBV6-3
CASSSPGLAYTDTQYF,TRBV5-1
CASSRDAYGETQYF,TRBV12-3/TRBV12-4
CASSRYSGLNYNEQFF,TRBV4-1
CASSLVRGLSTDTQYF,TRBV11-2
CSVETGGHGYTF,TRBV29-1
CSAKADPYEQYF,TRBV20-1
CAISVTSLETQYF,TRBV10-3
CASSERGEGRYEQYF,TRBV5-6
CASSELVYAEAFF,TRBV25-1
CASSQSAASVETDTQYF,TRBV4-1
CASSPPSGRGNNEQFF,TRBV12-3/TRBV12-4
CASSFTDSLYEQYF,TRBV7-9
CASSLAGTPTYEQYF,TRBV5-1
CASTQGDHEQYF,TRBV4-1
CASSLFGQPQHF,TRBV7-2
CSVQDRTNRGHF,TRBV29-1
CAWGLFHNEQFF,TRBV30
CASSSGLAGGSDTQYF,TRBV12-3/TRBV12-4
CASSQEWAGGSTDTQYF,TRBV4-2
CASSVLSGAAYEQYF,TRBV9
CASTKDHTDTQYF,TRBV6-2/TRBV6-3
CASSGEHQETQYF,TRBV12-3/TRBV12-4
CSARDFAGANVLTF,TRBV20-1
CASSRRTSGETQYF,TRBV7-8
CASRHDRGWETQYF,TRBV5-1
CASSSSEIRPVETQYF,TRBV11-2
CASSLGRGRQETQYF,TRBV5-1
CASSVASGNEQFF,TRBV9
CASSSNTGGYNEQFF,TRBV7-7
CASSIQRRGREQFF,TRBV7-2
CSVEAGTWYQETQYF,TRBV29-1
CASSERDQGVGYTF,TRBV7-8
CASSYRRSGVVSNEQFF,TRBV12-3/TRBV12-4
CASSSVTTRGGYTF,TRBV5-1
CASRQKTGIINQPQHF,TRBV27
CAIRRRGGGDEQFF,TRBV10-3
CATSDPPADEQYF,TRBV24-1
CASSWRGTGGFSGANVLTF,TRBV5-4
CASSLAGGRVDEQYF,TRBV12-3/TRBV12-4
CSASDGRTRDVQFF,TRBV20-1
CASSESSGGAADTQYF,TRBV6-1
CASSDTGEQYF,TRBV2
CASSDSQGTGANVLTF,TRBV12-3/TRBV12-4
CASSPPTSGGTGELFF,TRBV5-6
CASSFGRSTSTDTQYF,TRBV5-1
CASSFETVKSEAFF,TRBV5-1
CSARQGGEQYF,TRBV20-1
CASSTGWGSPLHF,TRBV6-4
CSAREALAGGEETQYF,TRBV20-1